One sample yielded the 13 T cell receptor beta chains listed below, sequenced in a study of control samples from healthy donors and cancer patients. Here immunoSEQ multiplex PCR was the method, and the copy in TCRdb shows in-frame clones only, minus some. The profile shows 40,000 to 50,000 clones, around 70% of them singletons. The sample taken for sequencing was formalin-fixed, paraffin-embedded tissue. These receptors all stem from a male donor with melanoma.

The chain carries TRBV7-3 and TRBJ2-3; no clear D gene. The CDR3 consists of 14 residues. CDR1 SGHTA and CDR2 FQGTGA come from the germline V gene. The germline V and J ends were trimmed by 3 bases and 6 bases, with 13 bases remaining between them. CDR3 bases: TGTGCCAGCAGCTTGAGTTCGTCGTCGGATACGCAGTATTTT. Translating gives CASSLSSSSDTQYF.

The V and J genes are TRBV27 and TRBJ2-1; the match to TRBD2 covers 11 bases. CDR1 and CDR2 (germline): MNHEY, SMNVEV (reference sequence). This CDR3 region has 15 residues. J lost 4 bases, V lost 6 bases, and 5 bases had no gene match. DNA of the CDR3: TGTGCCAGCAGACTACGACTAGCGGGATACAATGAGCAGTTCTTC. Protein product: CASRLRLAGYNEQFF.

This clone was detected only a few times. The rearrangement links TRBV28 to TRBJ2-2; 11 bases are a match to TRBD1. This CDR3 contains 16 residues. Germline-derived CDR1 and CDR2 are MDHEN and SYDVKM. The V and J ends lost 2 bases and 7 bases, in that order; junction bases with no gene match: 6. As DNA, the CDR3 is TGTGCCAGCAGTTTAACCTATGGGACAGGGGGCGGGGAGCTGTTTTTT. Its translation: CASSLTYGTGGGELFF.

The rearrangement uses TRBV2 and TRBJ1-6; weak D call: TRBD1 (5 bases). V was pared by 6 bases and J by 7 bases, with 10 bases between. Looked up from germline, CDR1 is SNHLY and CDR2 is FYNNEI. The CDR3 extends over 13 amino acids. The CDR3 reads CASSWDLNSPLHF. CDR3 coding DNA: TGTGCCAGCAGCTGGGACCTAAATTCACCCCTCCACTTT.

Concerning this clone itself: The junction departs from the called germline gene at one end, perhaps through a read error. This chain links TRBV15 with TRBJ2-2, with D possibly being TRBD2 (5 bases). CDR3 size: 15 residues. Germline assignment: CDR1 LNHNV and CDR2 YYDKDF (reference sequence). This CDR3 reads CATSRGGLATGELFF. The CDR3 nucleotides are TGTGCCACCAGCAGGGGTGGATTGGCCACCGGGGAACTGTTTTTT. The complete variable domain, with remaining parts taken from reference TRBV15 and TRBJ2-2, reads DAMVIQNPRYQVTQFGKPVTLSCSQTLNHNVMYWYQQKSSQAPKLLFHYYDKDFNNEADTPDNFQSRRPNTSFCFLDIRSPGLGDTAMYLCATSRGGLATGELFFGEGSRLTVL.

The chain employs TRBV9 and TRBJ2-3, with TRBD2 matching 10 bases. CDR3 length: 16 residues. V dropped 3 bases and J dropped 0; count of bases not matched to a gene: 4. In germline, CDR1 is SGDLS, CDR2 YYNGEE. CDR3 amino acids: CASSDLAGVSTDTQYF. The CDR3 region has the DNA TGTGCCAGCAGCGACCTAGCGGGAGTCAGCACAGATACGCAGTATTTT.

CDR3 in DNA: TGTGCCAGTAGTGGACGGACATTTGAGGCTTTCTTT. It codes for CASSGRTFEAFF. The chain employs TRBV19 and TRBJ1-1; D might be TRBD1 (5 bases). The CDR3 is 12 residues long. The V and J ends lost 5 bases and 11 bases respectively, with 15 bases between them. Germline-derived CDR1 and CDR2 are LNHDA and SQIVND (reference sequence).

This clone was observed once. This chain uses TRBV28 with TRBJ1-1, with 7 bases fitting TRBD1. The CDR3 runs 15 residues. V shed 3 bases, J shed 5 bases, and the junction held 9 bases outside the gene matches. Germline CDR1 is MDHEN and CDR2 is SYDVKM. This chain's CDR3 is CASSFLDRQGTEAFF. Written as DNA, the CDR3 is TGTGCCAGCAGTTTCTTGGACAGGCAGGGGACTGAAGCTTTCTTT. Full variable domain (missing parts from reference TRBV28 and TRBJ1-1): DVKVTQSSRYLVKRTGEKVFLECVQDMDHENMFWYRQDPGLGLRLIYFSYDVKMKEKGDIPEGYSVSREKKERFSLILESASTNQTSMYLCASSFLDRQGTEAFFGQGTRLTVV.

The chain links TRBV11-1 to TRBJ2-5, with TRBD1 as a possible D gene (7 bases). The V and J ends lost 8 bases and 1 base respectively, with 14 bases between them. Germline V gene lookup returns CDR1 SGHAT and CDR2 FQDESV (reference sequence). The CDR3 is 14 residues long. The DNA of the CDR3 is TGTGCCAGCGGGGGCCAGGGGGGCCAAGAGACCCAGTACTTC. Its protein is CASGGQGGQETQYF.

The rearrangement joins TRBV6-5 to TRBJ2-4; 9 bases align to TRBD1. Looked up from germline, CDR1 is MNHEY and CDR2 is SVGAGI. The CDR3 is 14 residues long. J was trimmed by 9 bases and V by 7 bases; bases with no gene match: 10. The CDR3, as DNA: TGTGCCAGCAATGGTCCGGGACAGGGCGGCATTCAGTACTTC. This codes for CASNGPGQGGIQYF.

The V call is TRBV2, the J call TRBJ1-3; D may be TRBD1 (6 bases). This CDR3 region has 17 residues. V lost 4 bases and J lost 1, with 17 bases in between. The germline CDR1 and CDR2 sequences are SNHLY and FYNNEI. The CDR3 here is CASSVWTAGRSGNTIYF. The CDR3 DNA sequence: TGTGCCAGCAGTGTATGGACAGCGGGGAGATCTGGAAACACCATATATTTT.

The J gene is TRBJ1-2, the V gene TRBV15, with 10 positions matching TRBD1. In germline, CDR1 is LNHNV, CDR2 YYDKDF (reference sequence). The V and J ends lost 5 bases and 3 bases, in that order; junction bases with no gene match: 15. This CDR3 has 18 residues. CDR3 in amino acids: CATSASPTGGEVDYGYTF. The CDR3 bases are TGTGCCACCAGCGCATCCCCGACAGGGGGCGAAGTTGACTATGGCTACACCTTC.

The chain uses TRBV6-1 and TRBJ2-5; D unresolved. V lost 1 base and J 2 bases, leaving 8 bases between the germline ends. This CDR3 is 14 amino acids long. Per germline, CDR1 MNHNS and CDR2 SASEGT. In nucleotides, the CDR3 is TGTGCCAGCAGTGAAGGTTGGCAGCAAGAGACCCAGTACTTC. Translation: CASSEGWQQETQYF.